The 26 T cell receptor beta chains presented below share a single source sample, sequenced in a study of blood T cell repertoires in COVID-19. The protocol was immunoSEQ multiplex PCR, while the TCRdb copy is restricted to in-frame clones and leaves out a portion. This sample yields about 170,000 clones, of which around 80% are seen a single time; about 20% belongs to the top ten. The sample consisted of peripheral blood. The receptors stem from a woman aged 80 or over with acute or convalescent COVID-19.

This clone was seen a handful of times. J is TRBJ1-6 and V is TRBV10-2; 11 bases map to TRBD1. Germline V CDR1 and CDR2: WSHSY, SAAADI. This CDR3 is built from 15 residues. The junction had 4 bases not matched to a gene; V was cut back by 5 bases and J by 7 bases. The CDR3 loop reads CASSRTGGENSPLHF. CDR3 DNA sequence: TGCGCCAGCAGTAGGACAGGGGGCGAGAATTCACCCCTCCACTTT.

The chain links TRBV5-4 to TRBJ2-7, with TRBD2 matching 9 bases. From germline, CDR1 is SGHNT and CDR2 YYREEE (reference sequence). The V and J ends lost 5 bases and 7 bases, in that order; junction bases with no gene match: 16. The CDR3 has 16 amino acids. Here the CDR3 DNA reads TGTGCCAGCAGTTCAGGAGCGGGCGGGACTAGCCGAGAGCAGTACTTC. This encodes CASSSGAGGTSREQYF.

The chain is built from TRBV6-5 and TRBJ2-7; the D gene is possibly TRBD2 (6 bases). CDR3 length: 11 amino acids. V lost 11 bases to trimming and J lost 2 bases, with 10 bases between them. The germline V gene encodes CDR1 MNHEY and CDR2 SVGAGI. CDR3 protein: CAATGAYEQYF. In nucleotides, the CDR3 is TGTGCCGCTACGGGGGCCTACGAGCAGTACTTC.

The chain combines TRBV10-1 with TRBJ1-5; 7 bases are a match to TRBD1. CDR1 is WNHNN, CDR2 SYGVQD, per germline (reference sequence). The length of the CDR3 is 12 residues. For the CDR3, the DNA is TGCGCTACGGACAGGAGCAATCAGCCCCAGCATTTT. Translating it yields CATDRSNQPQHF.

The chain has TRBV3-1 (or the pseudogene TRBV3-2) and TRBJ2-3, with D tentatively TRBD1 (6 bases). This CDR3 has 18 residues. V was clipped by 0 bases and J by 2 bases, with 18 bases between them. The germline V gene encodes CDR1 LGHDT and CDR2 YNNKEL (reference sequence). The CDR3 spells CASSQDRARGRITDTQYF. As DNA, the CDR3 is TGTGCCAGCAGCCAAGATCGAGCCAGGGGTCGTATCACAGATACGCAGTATTTT.

The chain has TRBV30 and TRBJ1-2; D might be TRBD1 (5 bases). Trimming pared 0 bases from V and 9 bases from J, leaving 8 bases between. This CDR3 is built from 11 residues. Germline CDR1 GTSNPN, CDR2 SVGIG (reference sequence). In DNA form, the CDR3 reads TGTGCCTGGAGTGTTCACAGGAGCTACACCTTC. Its protein is CAWSVHRSYTF.

This clone showed up just a few times. This chain links TRBV29-1 with TRBJ1-3; no reliable D call. CDR1 is SQVTM, CDR2 ANQGSEA, per germline. This CDR3 is 13 amino acids long. Trimming took 7 bases from V and 4 from J, leaving 14 bases between them. CDR3 residues: CSAKDWVGNTIYF. The CDR3 nucleotides are TGCAGCGCGAAAGACTGGGTGGGAAACACCATATATTTT.

The chain is built from TRBV10-1 and TRBJ2-2, with D perhaps matching TRBD2 (6 bases). Trimming pared 4 bases from V and 4 bases from J, leaving 10 bases between. Germline lookup yields CDR1 WNHNN and CDR2 SYGVQD (reference sequence). This CDR3 region has 14 residues. The CDR3, as DNA: TGCGCCAGCAGTGTAGGAGGGAGCACCGGGGAGCTGTTTTTT. Its protein product is CASSVGGSTGELFF.

In its sample, this clone was seen once. This sequence joins TRBV11-3 and TRBJ2-7, with 8 bases identical to TRBD1. V shed 2 bases, J shed 2 bases, and the junction held 2 bases outside the gene matches. The CDR3 sequence is 14 residues long. CDR1 is SGHNT, CDR2 YENEEA, per germline. The CDR3 DNA reads as TGTGCCAGCAGCTTACGGGACAGGCCCTACGAGCAGTACTTC. It encodes CASSLRDRPYEQYF.

The chain carries TRBV11-2 and TRBJ2-5; D possibly corresponds to TRBD2 (7 bases). The CDR3 extends over 16 amino acids. The germline CDR1 and CDR2 sequences are SGHAT and FQNNGV. Trimming pared 5 bases from V and 5 bases from J, leaving 21 bases between. Written as DNA, the CDR3 is TGTGCCAGCAGCAGTACCGGACTAGGGGGAGCGGAGACCCAGTACTTC. Translated: CASSSTGLGGAETQYF.

V and J are TRBV10-3 and TRBJ2-3; no firm D call. The V and J ends lost 4 bases and 2 bases respectively, with 7 bases between them. The V gene's germline CDR1 is ENHRY and CDR2 SYGVKD. This CDR3 has 13 amino acids. The CDR3 here is CAISGVDTDTQYF. Here the CDR3 DNA reads TGTGCCATCAGTGGAGTCGACACAGATACGCAGTATTTT.

The CDR3 sequence is CASSQGWTGFYEQYF. As DNA, the CDR3 is TGTGCCAGCAGCCAAGGATGGACAGGTTTCTACGAGCAGTACTTC. The rearrangement joins TRBV3-1 (or the pseudogene TRBV3-2) to TRBJ2-7; TRBD1 aligns across 7 bases. This CDR3 region has 15 residues. The germline gives CDR1 LGHDT, CDR2 YNNKEL (reference sequence). Losses at the gene ends were 1 base for V and 3 bases for J; bases not matched to a gene: 6.

This chain links TRBV19 with TRBJ1-2; D might be TRBD1 (5 bases). The germline V gene has CDR1 LNHDA and CDR2 SQIVND (reference sequence). This CDR3 has 13 amino acids. Trimming pared 2 bases from V and 6 bases from J, leaving 10 bases between. As DNA, the CDR3 is TGTGCCAGTAGTATACGGCAGGGCGATGGCTACACCTTC. Translation: CASSIRQGDGYTF.

This clone was picked up a small number of times. This chain uses TRBV19 with TRBJ2-3; 11 bases are a match to TRBD1. Per the germline V gene, CDR1 is LNHDA and CDR2 is SQIVND (reference sequence). CDR3 size: 14 residues. V gave up 6 bases and J gave up 7 bases; unmatched junction bases: 6. DNA of the CDR3: TGTGCCAGTAGGGCCGGGACAGGGGGAAATACGCAGTATTTT. Its protein is CASRAGTGGNTQYF.

The rearrangement links TRBV27 to TRBJ1-2; 7 bases are a match to TRBD1. V dropped 4 bases and J dropped 8; count of bases not matched to a gene: 13. Per the germline V gene, CDR1 is MNHEY and CDR2 is SMNVEV (reference sequence). This CDR3 contains 15 residues. As DNA, the CDR3 is TGTGCCAGCAGTTCCCCCGTTCAGGGGGTAAAGGGCTACACCTTC. Encoded protein: CASSSPVQGVKGYTF.

This clone was seen just once. This chain links TRBV14 with TRBJ2-2; 9 bases agree with TRBD1. This CDR3 is built from 16 residues. J was trimmed by 2 bases and V by 4 bases; bases with no gene match: 5. Per the germline V gene, CDR1 is SGHDN and CDR2 is FVKESK. The CDR3 DNA reads as TGTGCCAGCAGCCCCTACAGGGGGCGCAACACCGGGGAGCTGTTTTTT. Translated: CASSPYRGRNTGELFF.

The CDR3: CASSQIYTGELFF. CDR3 coding DNA: TGTGCCAGCAGCCAAATATACACCGGGGAGCTGTTTTTT. The chain joins TRBV3-1 (or the pseudogene TRBV3-2) to TRBJ2-2; no clear D. Germline V gene lookup returns CDR1 LGHDT and CDR2 YNNKEL (reference sequence). The V gene lost 2 bases and the J gene lost 3 bases, with 4 bases spanning the gap. This CDR3 comprises 13 residues.

This chain connects TRBV25-1 to TRBJ1-6, with unresolved D. The germline V gene encodes CDR1 MGHDK and CDR2 SYGVNS. The CDR3 is 13 amino acids. Trimming took 4 bases from V and 4 from J, leaving 5 bases between them. The CDR3, as DNA: TGTGCCAGCAGTGGGACTTATAATTCACCCCTCCACTTT. Its translation is CASSGTYNSPLHF. Complete variable domain (other parts from reference TRBV25-1 and TRBJ1-6): EADIYQTPRYLVIGTGKKITLECSQTMGHDKMYWYQQDPGMELHLIHYSYGVNSTEKGDLSSESTVSRIRTEHFPLTLESARPSHTSQYLCASSGTYNSPLHFGNGTRLTVT.

This chain connects TRBV11-2 to TRBJ1-2, with D unclear. V shed 5 bases and J shed 7 bases, with 14 bases lying between them. Per germline, CDR1 SGHAT and CDR2 FQNNGV. The CDR3 consists of 13 residues. This chain's CDR3 is CASSPSGLGGYTF. Written as DNA, the CDR3 is TGTGCCAGCAGCCCGAGCGGGCTGGGTGGCTACACCTTC. The full variable domain, its missing parts supplied by reference TRBV11-2 and TRBJ1-2, is EAGVAQSPRYKIIEKRQSVAFWCNPISGHATLYWYQQILGQGPKLLIQFQNNGVVDDSQLPKDRFSAERLKGVDSTLKIQPAKLEDSAVYLCASSPSGLGGYTFGSGTRLTVV.

The CDR3 loop is CATSREAPGSYEQYF. CDR3 nucleotides: TGTGCCACCAGCAGAGAAGCCCCGGGTTCCTACGAGCAGTACTTC. The J gene is TRBJ2-7, the V gene TRBV15; D not resolved. Trimming shortened V by 0 bases and J by 1 base, and 10 bases separated the two germline ends. The CDR3 length is 15 residues. Looked up from germline, CDR1 is LNHNV and CDR2 is YYDKDF (reference sequence).

The chain recombines TRBV5-4 with TRBJ2-7; weak D call: TRBD1 (5 bases). The CDR3 is 14 amino acids. Germline CDR1 and CDR2: SGHNT and YYREEE (reference sequence). The V gene lost 3 bases and the J gene lost 3 bases, with 13 bases spanning the gap. This chain's CDR3 is CASSSTVTSYEQYF. The CDR3 nucleotides read TGTGCCAGCAGCTCGACAGTAACAAGCTACGAGCAGTACTTC.

The chain has TRBV19 and TRBJ1-5; tentative D call: TRBD1 (6 bases). The CDR3 has 17 amino acids. V was pared by 4 bases and J by 3 bases, with 19 bases between. Germline V gives CDR1 LNHDA, CDR2 SQIVND (reference sequence). CDR3 DNA: TGTGCCAGTAGTAAGATCGGCGCCAGGGGACCCAATCAGCCCCAGCATTTT. Residues: CASSKIGARGPNQPQHF.

The chain has TRBV6-2 or TRBV6-3 and TRBJ2-3, with a tentative D call TRBD1 (6 bases). Trimming shortened V by 5 bases and J by 2 bases, and 11 bases separated the two germline ends. Germline V gene lookup returns CDR1 MNHEY and CDR2 SVGEGT. The CDR3 runs 14 residues. The CDR3 region is CASSPGQITDTQYF. DNA for the CDR3: TGTGCCAGCAGTCCCGGACAGATCACAGATACGCAGTATTTT.

The J gene is TRBJ2-3, the V gene TRBV4-1, with 15 bases identical to TRBD2. The germline gives CDR1 MGHRA, CDR2 YSYEKL. This CDR3 comprises 18 residues. Trimming took 0 bases from V and 4 from J; bases not matched to a gene: 5. The CDR3: CASSQEGTSGRLADTQYF. Written as DNA, the CDR3 is TGCGCCAGCAGCCAAGAGGGGACTAGCGGGAGGTTGGCAGATACGCAGTATTTT.

This clone was picked up a small number of times. The chain employs TRBV10-3 and TRBJ2-5; a possible D gene is TRBD2 (6 bases). Germline CDR1 is ENHRY and CDR2 is SYGVKD. V dropped 11 bases and J dropped 3 bases, with 16 bases sitting between them. CDR3 length: 13 amino acids. The CDR3 reads CASRIADKETQYF. CDR3 sequence (DNA): TGTGCCTCCCGAATAGCGGATAAAGAGACCCAGTACTTC.

Many counts were recorded for this clone. The rearrangement links TRBV10-3 to TRBJ1-2, with D hard to call. V lost 0 bases and J 3 bases, leaving 8 bases between the germline ends. Germline values: CDR1 ENHRY, CDR2 SYGVKD. This CDR3 is built from 14 residues. This CDR3 reads CAISESGQYYGYTF. The CDR3 coding sequence is TGTGCCATCAGTGAGTCGGGCCAGTACTATGGCTACACCTTC.